This T cell receptor beta chain emerged from a study of cytomegalovirus exposure and HLA in healthy donors. Sequencing was performed with immunoSEQ multiplex PCR; in TCRdb, only in-frame clones are kept and a portion is missing. The sample lists about 360,000 clones, 75% to 90% occurring once. The CDR3 contains 13 residues. Germline CDR1 and CDR2: LNHDA and SQIVND (reference sequence). V lost 1 base and J 10 bases, leaving 8 bases between the germline ends. This receptor was taken from a woman aged 18-29 years in good health and CMV-seronegative. The V gene is TRBV19, the J gene TRBJ1-6; D is undetermined. Sequencing input: PBMCs. The CDR3 loop is CASSIVASSPLHF. In nucleotides, the CDR3 is TGTGCCAGTAGTATAGTTGCTAGCTCACCCCTCCACTTT.